This T cell receptor (beta chain) was found in a study of identifying expanded T cells in peripheral blood (dated by TCRdb to between 2018 and 2020). Broadly, across the study: Technical replicates were generated by sequencing separate aliquots of the same genomic DNA pool, with four replicates compared pairwise.

No immune events such as infections were documented for the healthy donors during the collection period. Time-dependent variance in a beta-binomial model of T-cell clone differential abundance was calibrated using healthy-donor blood repertoires as a training cohort. The training cohort was composed of some ten healthy donors, 3 female and 7 male. Donor ages ranged from about 29 to 65 years, with an average of 43 years. Whole blood from each healthy donor was obtained from a commercial supplier and was collected at three time points 2 to 3 weeks apart. For immunosequencing, genomic DNA was extracted from whole blood that had not been sorted. Including cysteine and phenylalanine, the CDR3 has 14 amino acids. Solely the CDR3 DNA is kept, with 42 bases framed from the first base. V and J lose 7 bases and 3 bases, and a span of 12 bases separates them. Sequences SNHLY (CDR1) and FYNNEI (CDR2) are obtained from the germline V gene.

On the study overall, not on this receptor specifically: The authors expected biological variance in healthy repertoires might increase further over much longer intervals such as months to years. For all healthy donors, the variance in clone template counts between roughly 2-week samples rose significantly as total template count increased. The binomial model flagged about 1.1 differentially abundant clones between technical replicates but around 16 over around 2 weeks and roughly 19 over around four weeks. The beta-binomial model significantly reduced the number of clones called differentially abundant and the false-positive rate across all healthy-donor time intervals.

The immunoSEQ Assay, which relies on bias-controlled multiplex PCR amplification of genomic DNA, was used to profile TCRbeta CDR3 regions. In the authors' own workflow: To quantify the absolute abundance of each unique TCRbeta CDR3 region, the sequences were collapsed and filtered. Differential abundance was tested with two models: a binomial (Fisher-equivalent) model and a beta-binomial model that adds time-dependent variance fitted from healthy donors. Clones with fewer than 5 combined templates were excluded, and clones with Benjamini-Hochberg FDR below 0.01 were called differentially abundant. Beta-binomial variance was modeled as a function of total template count across the two samples using the form v = (b*log(k)+a)^2. The clones in this table, taken by TCRdb from immuneACCESS, are in-frame only. Not every clone is retained; where verified, under half of the shortfall comes from an unresolved V gene, and the cause of the rest is unknown. V and J calls and clone size are copied from that table; D and trimming were computed from the DNA. The sample table lists about 100,000 clones, 88% of them with a count of one. The ten largest clonotypes hold around an eighth of the sample.

Concerning this clone itself: No antigen is known for it. No much larger clonotype is one base removed from it; base qualities were not supplied.

This TCR came from a person between 18 and 75 years old in good health. Sequencing was carried out using blood. This receptor chain uses TRBV2 and TRBJ1-4; TRBD1 is perhaps the D gene, given 5 matching bases. The bases read TGTGCCAGCAAGGGAGACAGTCCTAATGAAAAACTGTTTTTT. It codes for CASKGDSPNEKLFF.